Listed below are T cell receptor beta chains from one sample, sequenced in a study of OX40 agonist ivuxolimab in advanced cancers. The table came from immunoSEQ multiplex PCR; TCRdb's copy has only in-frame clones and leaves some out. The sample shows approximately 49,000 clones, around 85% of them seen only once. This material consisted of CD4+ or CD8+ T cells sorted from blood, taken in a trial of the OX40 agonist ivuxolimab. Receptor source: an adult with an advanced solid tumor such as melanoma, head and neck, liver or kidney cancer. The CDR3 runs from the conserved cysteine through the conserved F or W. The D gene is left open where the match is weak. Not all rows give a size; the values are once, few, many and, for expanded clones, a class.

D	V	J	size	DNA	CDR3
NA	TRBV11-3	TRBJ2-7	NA	TGTGCCAGCAGCCCGGGCGGCTACGAGCAGTACTTC	CASSPGGYEQYF
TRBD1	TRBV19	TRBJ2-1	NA	TGTGCCAGTAGTATCGGGACAGGGCCCTACAATGAGCAGTTCTTC	CASSIGTGPYNEQFF
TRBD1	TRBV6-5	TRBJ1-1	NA	TGTGCCAGCAGTTCTACGACAGGGGGCATGAGGACTGAAGCTTTCTTT	CASSSTTGGMRTEAFF
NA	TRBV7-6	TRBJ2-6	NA	TGTGCCAGCAGCTCCGGGGGACTCTCTGGGGCCAACGTCCTGACTTTC	CASSSGGLSGANVLTF
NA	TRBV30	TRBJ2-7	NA	TGTGCCTGGAGAACGGGGTACGAGCAGTACTTC	CAWRTGYEQYF
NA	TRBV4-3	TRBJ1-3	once	TGCGCCAGCAGCCAAGACCGTGGAAACACCATATATTTT	CASSQDRGNTIYF
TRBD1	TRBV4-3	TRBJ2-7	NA	TGCGCCAGCAGCCAAGGGGGACAGGGAAGCTACGAGCAGTACTTC	CASSQGGQGSYEQYF
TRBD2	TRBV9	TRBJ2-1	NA	TGTGCCAGCAGCGGACTAGCGGGGGGCGGTAGTGAGCAGTTCTTC	CASSGLAGGGSEQFF
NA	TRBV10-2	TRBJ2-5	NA	TGCGCCAGCAGTGAGACCAAGGGTTGGGAGACCCAGTACTTC	CASSETKGWETQYF
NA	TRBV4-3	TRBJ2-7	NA	TGCGCCAGCAGCCTCGGGGAGTTCTCCTACGAGCAGTACTTC	CASSLGEFSYEQYF
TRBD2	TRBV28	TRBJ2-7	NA	TGTGCCAGCAGTTTATGGTCTAGCGGGCTCTACGAGCAGTACTTC	CASSLWSSGLYEQYF
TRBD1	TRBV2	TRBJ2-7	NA	TGTGCCAGCAGTGCTCGACAGGGTAGGGCCTACGAGCAGTACTTC	CASSARQGRAYEQYF
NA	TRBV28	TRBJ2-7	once	TGTGCCAGCAGTCCCCTAGCCCTGGAAGGGCAGTACTTC	CASSPLALEGQYF
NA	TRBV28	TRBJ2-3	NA	TGTGCCAGCAGTTTCGGGTACACAGATACGCAGTATTTT	CASSFGYTDTQYF
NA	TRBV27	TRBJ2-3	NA	TGTGCCACCAGGGGGACTAGTAGCGCTCCCACAGATACGCAGTATTTT	CATRGTSSAPTDTQYF
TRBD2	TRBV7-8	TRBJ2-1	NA	TGTGCCAGCAGTCTTCTAGCGGGGGGACGGAATGAGCAGTTCTTC	CASSLLAGGRNEQFF
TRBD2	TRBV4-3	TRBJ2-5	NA	TGCGCCAGCAGCCAAGTTAGGGGTAGCGGGGAGACCCAGTACTTC	CASSQVRGSGETQYF
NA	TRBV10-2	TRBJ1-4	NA	TGCGCCAGCAGTGACTGGGCAGCGGAAAAACTGTTTTTT	CASSDWAAEKLFF
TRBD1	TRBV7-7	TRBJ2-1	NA	TGTGCCAGCAGCCGACGAGGGGGCGATGAGCAGTTCTTC	CASSRRGGDEQFF
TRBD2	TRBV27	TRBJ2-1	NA	TGTGCCAGCAGCCCCTTAGGACTAGTATCCAATGAGCAGTTCTTC	CASSPLGLVSNEQFF
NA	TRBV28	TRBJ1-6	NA	TGTGCCAGCAGTTTACTTCCGGGGACGGACGATAATTCACCCCTCCACTTT	CASSLLPGTDDNSPLHF
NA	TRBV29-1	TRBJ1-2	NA	TGCAGCGTTGCCCCCGGGGCAGAGAGTGGCTACACCTTC	CSVAPGAESGYTF
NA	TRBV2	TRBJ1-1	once	TGTGCCAGCAGTGAACGGGGAATGAACACTGAAGCTTTCTTT	CASSERGMNTEAFF
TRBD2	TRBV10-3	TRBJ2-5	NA	TGTGCCGTGAACGGGGGGGATGGAGAGACCCAGTACTTC	CAVNGGDGETQYF
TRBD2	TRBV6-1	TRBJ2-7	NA	TGTGCCAGCAGTGAAGCCCCGGGACTAGCAACCTACGAGCAGTACTTC	CASSEAPGLATYEQYF
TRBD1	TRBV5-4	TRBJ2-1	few	TGTGCCAGCAGCTTGTCTAGAAGTGGACAGGGGATATCTTACAATGAGCAGTTCTTC	CASSLSRSGQGISYNEQFF
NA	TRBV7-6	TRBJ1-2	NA	TGTGCCAGCAGGGGGCTGGCGGCTGGCTACACCTTC	CASRGLAAGYTF
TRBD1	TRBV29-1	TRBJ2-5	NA	TGCAGCGTTGAAGAGACCCCCCTGGGACAGCATATACAAGAGACCCAGTACTTC	CSVEETPLGQHIQETQYF
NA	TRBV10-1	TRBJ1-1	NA	TGCGCCAGCAGTGAATCGGGGGGGGGCACTGAAGCTTTCTTT	CASSESGGGTEAFF
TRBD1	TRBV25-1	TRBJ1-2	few	TGTGCCAGTGAGGGGACAGGTTATGGCTACACCTTC	CASEGTGYGYTF
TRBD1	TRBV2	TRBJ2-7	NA	TGTGCCAGCAGTGACCCGGACAGGGGGTCTCCCTACGAGCAGTACTTC	CASSDPDRGSPYEQYF
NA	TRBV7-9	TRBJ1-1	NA	TGTGCCAGCAGCCCATGGGACGGACTGGGAGCTTTCTTT	CASSPWDGLGAFF
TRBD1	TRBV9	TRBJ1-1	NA	TGTGCCAGCAGCGTAGTCCCCACAGGGGCCCCTGAAGCTTTCTTT	CASSVVPTGAPEAFF
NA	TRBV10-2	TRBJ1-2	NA	TGCGCCAGCAAGGGGCAGGGTCGCCGAGGTGAGGGGGGCTACACCTTC	CASKGQGRRGEGGYTF
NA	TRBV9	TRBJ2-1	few	TGTGCCAGCAGCGTAGCAGGGAATGAGCAGTTCTTC	CASSVAGNEQFF
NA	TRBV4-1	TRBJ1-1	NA	TGCGCCAGCAGCCAAGACGGGGGCATGAACACTGAAGCTTTCTTT	CASSQDGGMNTEAFF
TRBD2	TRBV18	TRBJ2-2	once	TGTGCCAGCTCACCATCGCGGGGGGCAACTACGAACACCGGGGAGCTGTTTTTT	CASSPSRGATTNTGELFF
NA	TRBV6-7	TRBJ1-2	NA	TGTGCCAGCAGTTTTGCCGCTCCGGGCTACACCTTC	CASSFAAPGYTF
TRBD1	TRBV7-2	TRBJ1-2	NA	TGTGCCAGCAGCTCCGACTTAATAACAGGGGGCCCAAGACACTATGGCTACACCTTC	CASSSDLITGGPRHYGYTF
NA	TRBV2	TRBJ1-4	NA	TGTGCCAGCAGACAACTAGGACGGGATAATGAAAAACTGTTTTTT	CASRQLGRDNEKLFF